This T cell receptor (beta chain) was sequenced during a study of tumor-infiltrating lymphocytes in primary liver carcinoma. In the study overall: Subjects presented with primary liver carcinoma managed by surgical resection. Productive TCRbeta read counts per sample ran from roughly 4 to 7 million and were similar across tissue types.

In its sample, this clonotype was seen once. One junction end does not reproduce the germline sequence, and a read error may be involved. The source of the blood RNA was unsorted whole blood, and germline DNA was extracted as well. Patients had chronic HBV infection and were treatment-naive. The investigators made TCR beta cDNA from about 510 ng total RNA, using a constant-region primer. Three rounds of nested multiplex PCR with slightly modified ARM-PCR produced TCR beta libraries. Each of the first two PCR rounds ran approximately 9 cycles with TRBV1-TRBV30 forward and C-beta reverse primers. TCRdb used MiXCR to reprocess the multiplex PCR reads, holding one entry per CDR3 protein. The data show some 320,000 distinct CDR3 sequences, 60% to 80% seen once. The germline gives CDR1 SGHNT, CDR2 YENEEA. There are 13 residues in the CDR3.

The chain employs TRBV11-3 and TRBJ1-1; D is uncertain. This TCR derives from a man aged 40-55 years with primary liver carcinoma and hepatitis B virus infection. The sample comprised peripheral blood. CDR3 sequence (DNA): TGTGCAAGCAGCTTAGAGTGGAACACTGAAGCTTTCTTT. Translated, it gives CASSLEWNTEAFF.